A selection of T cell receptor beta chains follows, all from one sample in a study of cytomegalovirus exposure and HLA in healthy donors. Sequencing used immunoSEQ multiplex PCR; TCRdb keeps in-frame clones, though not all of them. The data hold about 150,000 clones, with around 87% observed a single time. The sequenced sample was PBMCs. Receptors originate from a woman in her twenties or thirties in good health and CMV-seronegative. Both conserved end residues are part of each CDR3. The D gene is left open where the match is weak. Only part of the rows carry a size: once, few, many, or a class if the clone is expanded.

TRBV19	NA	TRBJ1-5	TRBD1	CASRGQGNQPQHF	TGTGCCAGTAGGGGACAGGGCAATCAGCCCCAGCATTTT
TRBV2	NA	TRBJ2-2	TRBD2	CASSEDMGGDTGELFF	TGTGCCAGCAGTGAAGATATGGGAGGGGACACCGGGGAGCTGTTTTTT
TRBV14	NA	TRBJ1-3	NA	CASSQGAGRGNTIYF	TGTGCCAGCAGCCAAGGAGCGGGGCGAGGAAACACCATATATTTT
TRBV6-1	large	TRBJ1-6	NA	CASSDREGVTPLHF	TGTGCCAGCAGTGATAGGGAGGGAGTAACACCCCTCCACTTT
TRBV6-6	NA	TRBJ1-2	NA	CASSGIQGYGYTF	TGTGCCAGCAGTGGCATCCAGGGCTATGGCTACACCTTC
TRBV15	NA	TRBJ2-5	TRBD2	CATSQGTSEQETQYF	TGTGCCACCAGCCAAGGGACTAGCGAACAAGAGACCCAGTACTTC
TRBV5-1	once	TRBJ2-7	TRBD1	CASSLVGGQGPYEQYF	TGCGCCAGCAGCTTGGTAGGGGGACAGGGACCCTACGAGCAGTACTTC
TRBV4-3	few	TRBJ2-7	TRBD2	CASSHYTSGTFYEQYF	TGCGCCAGCAGCCATTATACTAGCGGGACCTTCTACGAGCAGTACTTC
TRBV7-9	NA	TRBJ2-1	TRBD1	CASSQLRRQGRNNEQFF	TGTGCCAGCAGCCAGCTCCGAAGACAGGGGAGGAACAATGAGCAGTTCTTC
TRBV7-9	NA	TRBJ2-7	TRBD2	CASSLLAGAPYEQYF	TGTGCCAGCAGCTTACTGGCGGGAGCCCCCTACGAGCAGTACTTC
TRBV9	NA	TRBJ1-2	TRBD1	CASSATGGPTPTRGYTF	TGTGCCAGCAGCGCTACAGGGGGCCCCACCCCTACAAGGGGCTACACCTTC
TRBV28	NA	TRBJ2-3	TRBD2	CASSLARSGGSTDTQYF	TGTGCCAGCAGTTTAGCTCGTAGCGGGGGGAGCACAGATACGCAGTATTTT
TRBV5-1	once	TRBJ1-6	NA	CASSLESAGNSPLHF	TGCGCCAGCAGCTTGGAATCGGCAGGTAATTCACCCCTCCACTTT
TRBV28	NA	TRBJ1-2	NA	CASTLLVGGDYGYTF	TGTGCCAGCACCCTCCTGGTGGGGGGAGACTATGGCTACACCTTC
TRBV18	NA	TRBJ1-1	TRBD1	CASSQTRVPGQRFMNTEAFF	TGTGCCAGCTCACAAACCCGGGTTCCGGGACAGAGGTTCATGAACACTGAAGCTTTCTTT
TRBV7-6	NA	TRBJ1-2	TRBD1	CASSPGTVNQNYGYTF	TGTGCCAGCAGCCCGGGGACAGTTAACCAGAACTATGGCTACACCTTC
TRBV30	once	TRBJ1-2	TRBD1	CAWSVRDRVGYTF	TGTGCCTGGAGTGTACGGGACAGGGTGGGCTACACCTTC
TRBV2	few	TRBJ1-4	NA	CASVAGLTTNEKLFF	TGTGCCAGCGTTGCAGGGTTGACAACTAATGAAAAACTGTTTTTT
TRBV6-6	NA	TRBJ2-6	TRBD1	CASSTDRVSGANVLTF	TGTGCCAGCAGCACCGACAGGGTTTCTGGGGCCAACGTCCTGACTTTC